The sequence of this T cell receptor (beta chain) was determined in a study of T cell responses to AZD1222 COVID-19 vaccine. V lost 7 bases and J 1 base, leaving 7 bases between the germline ends. CDR3 size: 13 residues. Germline assignment: CDR1 SNHLY and CDR2 FYNNEI. Study-wide points: Repertoires were collected only later (after the peak T cell response had occurred). Clonal diversity was possibly underestimated; the donors were predominantly white British and more often female. Spike-specific TCR breadth and depth rose after two AZD1222 doses.

About this clone itself: Its specificity is not known.

Second-dose timings of about 4 or about 12 weeks were pooled. The data were produced by immunoSEQ multiplex PCR, yet TCRdb's version contains in-frame clones alone and is incomplete. The table has 95,000 to 100,000 clones, roughly 80% seen once. The sequences come from peripheral blood, collected 28 days after the second AZD1222 dose. V is TRBV2 and J is TRBJ2-2; D ambiguous. The TCR originated in an adult who received the AZD1222 COVID-19 vaccine. The CDR3 DNA reads TGTGCCAGCAACCGGATGAACACCGGGGAGCTGTTTTTT. Protein sequence: CASNRMNTGELFF.